These 7 T cell receptor beta chains were sequenced from one sample in a study of blood T cells in healthy people across ages. A J-beta primer mix and a sample-barcoded 5' primer were used in a second PCR of about 7 to 12 cycles. MiXCR, applied by TCRdb to the 5' RACE reads, yields one record per CDR3 protein. The sample records 1.5 million to 2 million distinct CDR3 sequences, 28% being singletons. Sequencing was done on a sample of blood. These receptors originate from a woman younger than 45 in good health.

The table lists this clonotype with a few counts. J is TRBJ2-5 and V is TRBV12-3 or TRBV12-4, with a weak D call TRBD1 (5 bases). CDR3 size: 13 residues. V gave up 6 bases and J gave up 6 bases, with 14 bases separating them. The CDR3 spells CASRFQGYQTQYF. DNA of the CDR3: TGTGCCAGCAGATTCCAGGGATACCAGACCCAGTACTTC.

The chain has TRBV12-3 or TRBV12-4 and TRBJ2-1, with D unresolved. V was pared by 6 bases and J by 8 bases, with 23 bases between. The CDR3 loop spans 16 amino acids. The CDR3 is CASRKFTGPAVYEQFF. CDR3 nucleotides: TGTGCCAGCAGGAAATTTACTGGCCCCGCGGTCTATGAGCAGTTCTTC.

This clonotype was seen a handful of times. DNA of the CDR3: TGCGCCAGCAGCCGAACCTTAAGGGACTCTGAAGCTTTCTTT. Its translation: CASSRTLRDSEAFF. The chain couples TRBV4-1 to TRBJ1-1; possibly TRBD1 for D (5 bases). Trimming took off 4 bases at V and 6 bases at J, with 15 bases between the two ends. This CDR3 comprises 14 residues. Germline CDR1 and CDR2: MGHRA and YSYEKL.

The chain employs TRBV10-3 and TRBJ2-5; 8 bases are shared with TRBD1. With 0 bases clipped from V and 4 bases from J, the junction kept 4 bases outside the gene matches. This CDR3 is 15 amino acids long. In germline, CDR1 is ENHRY, CDR2 SYGVKD. This CDR3 is CAISESAQGAETQYF. The CDR3 DNA reads as TGTGCCATCAGTGAGTCAGCGCAGGGGGCAGAGACCCAGTACTTC.

This clonotype occurred many times. This chain uses TRBV20-1 with TRBJ2-5; 10 bases are a match to TRBD2. The CDR3 runs 17 residues. In germline, CDR1 is DFQATT, CDR2 SNEGSKA (reference sequence). After removal of 3 bases from V and 4 bases from J, the junction contained 14 bases not matched to a gene. CDR3 in amino acids: CSARLASGRGAGETQYF. In nucleotides, the CDR3 is TGCAGTGCTAGGTTGGCTAGCGGGAGAGGTGCAGGAGAGACCCAGTACTTC.

To note about this clonotype: A junction boundary mismatches the germline segment, possibly from a read error. This chain connects TRBV7-2 to TRBJ2-1, with D uncertain. The germline CDR1 and CDR2 sequences are SGHTA and FQGNSA. The CDR3 spans 17 residues. CDR3 nucleotide sequence: TGTGCCAGCAGCTTCGGTGCGGCTGACCTACGATACAATGCGCAGTTCTTC. Encoded protein: CASSFGAADLRYNAQFF.

This clonotype was counted between two and nine times. The chain uses TRBV5-1 and TRBJ2-3; TRBD2 matches 10 bases. This CDR3 has 16 amino acids. V was clipped by 4 bases and J by 5 bases; unmatched bases: 10. The germline gives CDR1 SGHRS, CDR2 YFSETQ. The DNA for the CDR3 is TGCGCCAGCAGCCCGAAAGCGGGGGGGCCTGGAGATACGCAGTATTTT. This codes for CASSPKAGGPGDTQYF. The full variable domain, its missing parts supplied by reference TRBV5-1 and TRBJ2-3, is KAGVTQTPRYLIKTRGQQVTLSCSPISGHRSVSWYQQTPGQGLQFLFEYFSETQRNKGNFPGRFSGRQFSNSRSEMNVSTLELGDSALYLCASSPKAGGPGDTQYFGPGTRLTVL.